One TCR beta chain is described in this entry. The sample comes from a study of T cell responses to AZD1222 COVID-19 vaccine. This CDR3 contains 14 residues. The germline V and J ends were trimmed by 2 bases and 7 bases, with 15 bases remaining between them. Germline loops: CDR1 SGHRS, CDR2 YFSETQ. Assay used: immunoSEQ multiplex PCR; TCRdb lists only in-frame clones, some missing. The sample has some 71,000 clones, about 83% seen once; the top ten hold 8% to 10%. The source was peripheral blood, collected on day 0 of AZD1222 vaccination. The genes are TRBV5-1 and TRBJ1-1; D is perhaps TRBD1 (5 bases). This TCR was recovered from an adult in good health. The CDR3: CASSLPQVGGEAFF. The CDR3 region has the DNA TGCGCCAGCAGCTTACCTCAGGTGGGGGGTGAAGCTTTCTTT. Based on the CDR3 plus reference TRBV5-1 and TRBJ1-1, the full variable domain is KAGVTQTPRYLIKTRGQQVTLSCSPISGHRSVSWYQQTPGQGLQFLFEYFSETQRNKGNFPGRFSGRQFSNSRSEMNVSTLELGDSALYLCASSLPQVGGEAFFGQGTRLTVV.